This T cell receptor (beta chain) is from a study of OX40 agonist ivuxolimab in advanced cancers. Germline V gives CDR1 SGHRS, CDR2 YFSETQ. CDR3 length: 15 residues. Trimming took 1 base from V and 3 from J; bases not matched to a gene: 3. Findings and limits, study-wide: Compared with CD4+, CD8+ T cells on average had more expanded clones. The study did not work out the antigen specificity of the expanded peripheral T cells.

As regards this clone: The antigen is undetermined.

Assay: immunoSEQ multiplex PCR; the TCRdb copy retains only in-frame clones and omits some. The sample carries roughly 50,000 clones, roughly 89% recorded once. The sequencing here drew on CD4+ or CD8+ T cells sorted from blood, taken in a trial of the OX40 agonist ivuxolimab. The clonotype originates from an adult with an advanced solid tumor such as melanoma, head and neck, liver or kidney cancer. This chain uses TRBV5-1 with TRBJ2-1, with 8 bases identical to TRBD2. The CDR3 here is CASSLSGGDYNEQFF. The CDR3 nucleotides read TGCGCCAGCAGCTTGAGCGGGGGCGACTACAATGAGCAGTTCTTC.